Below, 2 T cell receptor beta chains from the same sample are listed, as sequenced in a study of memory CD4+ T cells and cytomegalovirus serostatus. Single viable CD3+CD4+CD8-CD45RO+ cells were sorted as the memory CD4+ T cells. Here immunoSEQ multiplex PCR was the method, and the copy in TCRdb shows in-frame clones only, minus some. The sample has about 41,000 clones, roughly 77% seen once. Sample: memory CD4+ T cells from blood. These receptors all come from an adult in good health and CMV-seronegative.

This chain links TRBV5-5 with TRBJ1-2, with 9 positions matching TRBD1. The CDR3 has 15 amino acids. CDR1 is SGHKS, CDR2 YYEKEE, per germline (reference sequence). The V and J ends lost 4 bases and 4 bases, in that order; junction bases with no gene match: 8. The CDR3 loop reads CASSPGTGRGYGYTF. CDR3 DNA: TGTGCCAGCAGCCCCGGGACAGGGAGGGGCTATGGCTACACCTTC.

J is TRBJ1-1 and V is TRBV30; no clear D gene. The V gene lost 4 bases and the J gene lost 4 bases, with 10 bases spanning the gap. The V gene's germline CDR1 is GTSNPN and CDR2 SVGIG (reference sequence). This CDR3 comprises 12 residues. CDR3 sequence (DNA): TGTGCCTGGAAATTCAGTACCACTGAAGCTTTCTTT. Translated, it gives CAWKFSTTEAFF. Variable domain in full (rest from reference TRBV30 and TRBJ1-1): SQTIHQWPATLVQPVGSPLSLECTVEGTSNPNLYWYRQAAGRGLQLLFYSVGIGQISSEVPQNLSASRPQDRQFILSSKKLLLSDSGFYLCAWKFSTTEAFFGQGTRLTVV.